These 13 T cell receptor beta chains share one sample of origin, sequenced in a study of blood T cell repertoires in COVID-19. Assay: immunoSEQ multiplex PCR; the TCRdb copy retains only in-frame clones and omits some. The table records 130,000 to 150,000 clones, about 80% of them present only once. Sequenced material: peripheral blood. All receptors derive from an elderly woman with acute or convalescent COVID-19.

The CDR3 region is CASSPGGVEAFF. The CDR3 bases are TGTGCCAGCAGCCCCGGCGGGGTTGAAGCTTTCTTT. This chain connects TRBV6-5 to TRBJ1-1, with no clear D. CDR3 length: 12 residues. Trimming shortened V by 6 bases and J by 7 bases, and 12 bases separated the two germline ends. Germline CDR1 and CDR2: MNHEY and SVGAGI.

This clone occurred once. V usage is TRBV2 and J usage is TRBJ1-6; possible D gene TRBD1, 6 bases. This CDR3 has 15 residues. Trimming left V 7 bases short and J 7 bases short, with 17 bases between. Germline lookup yields CDR1 SNHLY and CDR2 FYNNEI. The CDR3 coding sequence is TGTGCCAGCATAGTCGGCGGACAGCTCAATTCACCCCTCCACTTT. Its protein is CASIVGGQLNSPLHF.

The rearrangement uses TRBV5-1 and TRBJ1-5; 10 nucleotides line up with TRBD1. The germline V gene has CDR1 SGHRS and CDR2 YFSETQ. V was pared by 4 bases and J by 5 bases, with 6 bases of the junction left unmatched. This CDR3 is 15 amino acids long. CDR3 in DNA: TGCGCCAGCAGCCTCGACGGACAGGGGGATCAGCCCCAGCATTTT. Its protein product is CASSLDGQGDQPQHF.

This rearrangement joins TRBV6-5 to TRBJ1-2; D is possibly TRBD1 (5 bases). The germline V gene encodes CDR1 MNHEY and CDR2 SVGAGI. The V and J ends lost 5 bases and 3 bases respectively, with 13 bases between them. The CDR3 totals 14 residues. CDR3 bases: TGTGCCAGCAGTCAATCTCAGGGCTACTATGGCTACACCTTC. This sequence encodes CASSQSQGYYGYTF.

V gene TRBV18 combines with J gene TRBJ2-1, with D possibly TRBD1 on 5 matching bases. V lost 2 bases and J lost 5, with 16 bases in between. CDR1 KGHSH and CDR2 LQKENI come from the germline V gene. The CDR3 sequence is 16 residues long. The CDR3 here is CASSPWEGALNNEQFF. The CDR3 coding sequence is TGTGCCAGCTCACCATGGGAAGGGGCCCTTAACAATGAGCAGTTCTTC.

The CDR3 bases are TGTGCCAGCTCACCACCAAACAGGGCCAATGAGCAGTTCTTC. Encoded protein: CASSPPNRANEQFF. The chain carries TRBV18 and TRBJ2-1; weak D call: TRBD1 (6 bases). The ends were cut back, 0 bases at V and 6 bases at J, with 9 bases in the middle. The V gene's germline CDR1 is KGHSH and CDR2 LQKENI. This CDR3 is 14 amino acids long.

The rearrangement links TRBV28 to TRBJ2-5, with TRBD2 matching 12 bases. Germline CDR1 is MDHEN and CDR2 is SYDVKM. The CDR3 contains 15 residues. After removal of 4 bases from V and 3 bases from J, the junction contained 3 bases not matched to a gene. The CDR3 nucleotides read TGTGCCAGCAGTTCTAGCGGGGGGGCCGAAGAGACCCAGTACTTC. Translating it yields CASSSSGGAEETQYF.

V and J are TRBV18 and TRBJ2-3; TRBD1 agrees at 7 bases. V lost 2 bases and J lost 3; bases outside the gene matches: 5. Germline V gives CDR1 KGHSH, CDR2 LQKENI. CDR3 length: 15 amino acids. CDR3 protein: CASSPRDSPTDTQYF. In nucleotides, the CDR3 is TGTGCCAGCTCACCAAGGGACAGTCCAACAGATACGCAGTATTTT.

This sequence joins TRBV5-1 and TRBJ1-4; 8 bases align to TRBD1. Germline CDR1 SGHRS, CDR2 YFSETQ. CDR3 size: 17 residues. The V segment lost 7 bases and the J segment 5 bases; nucleotides outside the gene matches: 16. The CDR3 region is CASSLGGTGGQNEKLFF. The CDR3 region has the DNA TGCGCCAGCTCACTTGGGGGGACAGGTGGACAGAATGAAAAACTGTTTTTT.

V gene TRBV19 combines with J gene TRBJ1-5; 9 bases match TRBD1. This CDR3 has 13 amino acids. The V gene's germline CDR1 is LNHDA and CDR2 SQIVND (reference sequence). Unmatched junction bases numbered 9, after V lost 11 bases and J lost 7 bases. The DNA of the CDR3 is TGTGCCGCCTCACAGGGGGCGAGACAGCCCCAGCATTTT. Amino acids: CAASQGARQPQHF.

This clone showed up just a few times. The rearrangement links TRBV27 to TRBJ2-7; 7 bases align to TRBD1. The junction had 10 bases not matched to a gene; V was cut back by 6 bases and J by 5 bases. The CDR3 length is 14 residues. Germline V gene sequence: CDR1 MNHEY, CDR2 SMNVEV (reference sequence). The CDR3 region is CASRVNRQGHEQYF. CDR3 DNA: TGTGCCAGCAGGGTAAACCGACAGGGCCACGAGCAGTACTTC.

Turning to this clone: At one end the junction does not follow the germline gene, possibly because of a read error. This chain joins TRBV12-3 or TRBV12-4 and TRBJ1-2, with 9 bases that match TRBD1. The CDR3 is 13 residues long. For the CDR3, the DNA is TGTGCCAGCAGTCCCGGGACAGGGACACACCCTAACTTC. Amino acid sequence: CASSPGTGTHPNF.

V gene TRBV5-1 combines with J gene TRBJ2-7; TRBD2 is a possible D gene (5 bases). V lost 5 bases to trimming and J lost 4 bases, with 7 bases between them. Germline V gene lookup returns CDR1 SGHRS and CDR2 YFSETQ. This CDR3 has 11 amino acids. The chain's CDR3 is CASSRGYEQYF. CDR3 sequence (DNA): TGCGCCAGCAGTCGGGGTTACGAGCAGTACTTC.